This T cell receptor (beta chain) was sequenced in a study of blood T cell repertoires in COVID-19. Study-wide background: Researchers got acute and convalescent COVID-19 samples from the United States, Italy and Spain. PBMCs, B-cell-depleted T cells, or T cells were the source of the cDNA or gDNA that made up the material.

This CDR3 has 13 amino acids. V dropped 10 bases and J dropped 2 bases, with 15 bases sitting between them. In germline, CDR1 is SNHLY, CDR2 FYNNEI. Some clones are missing from TCRdb's copy, which holds only in-frame ones; the method was immunoSEQ multiplex PCR. The sample carries around 170,000 clones, 80% to 90% recorded once. This TCR was recovered from a man aged 18 to 30 who had recovered from COVID-19. Sequenced material: peripheral blood. J is TRBJ2-7 and V is TRBV2; the D gene is possibly TRBD2 (6 bases). Here the CDR3 DNA reads TGTGCCACGCAATGGAGGGAGACCTACGAGCAGTACTTC. Its protein product is CATQWRETYEQYF. Based on the CDR3 plus reference TRBV2 and TRBJ2-7, the full variable domain is EPEVTQTPSHQVTQMGQEVILRCVPISNHLYFYWYRQILGQKVEFLVSFYNNEISEKSEIFDDQFSVERPDGSNFTLKIRSTKLEDSAMYFCATQWRETYEQYFGPGTRLTVT.